This TCR beta chain appears in the sequencing data of a study of blood T cell repertoires in COVID-19 (TCRdb year 2020). Notes on the research overall: Samples covering the acute and convalescent phases of COVID-19 were provided by collaborators in the United States, Italy and Spain. The repertoires were released in a freely available public database meant as a resource for research on the immune response to SARS-CoV-2. Nearly every sample came with metadata listing a de-identified subject ID, COVID-19 status, age in years and sex. The material from the prospective study consisted of cDNA or gDNA derived from T cells, B-cell-depleted T cells, or PBMCs. HLA class I and class II types, where available, came from metadata supplied by the sample provider rather than from assay-based typing. Subjects who had been exposed to COVID-19, were actively infected with it, or had recovered from it provided the deeply sampled blood TCRbeta repertoires that made up the dataset. The samples were drawn from two sources: the first 160 participants of the ongoing ImmuneRACE study, and over 1,000 subjects contributed by 6 global collaborators. General findings and caveats noted by the study authors: How much clinical and demographic metadata was included differed by source and by participant, and the metadata was provided uncurated.

V sheds 4 bases and J sheds 7 bases, leaving 6 bases between their ends. Including cysteine and phenylalanine, the CDR3 has 11 amino acids. Only the CDR3 part of the read is kept: 33 bases, read in frame from the first base. From a lookup of the germline V gene, CDR1 and CDR2 are SGHAT and FQNNGV. The immunoSEQ Assay, a bias-controlled multiplex PCR, was used to amplify TCRbeta CDR3 regions from genomic DNA. Turning to the authors' computational methods: Within the assay, amplification of reference gene primers was used to estimate how many nucleated cells each sample contained. To quantify the absolute abundance of each unique TCRbeta CDR3 rearrangement, sequence reads were collapsed and filtered. For each sample, productive Simpson clonality was calculated as the square root of Simpson's diversity index across productive rearrangements. Sourced from immuneACCESS, this table was stored by TCRdb with only in-frame sequences that have V and J called. A share of the clones is absent; for the studies checked, an unresolved V gene accounts for under half, and the remainder has no known explanation. V and J calls and clone size are as listed in that table; D and trimming were resolved from the DNA. The sample records about 170,000 clones, around four fifths of which are singletons. The ten largest clones represent roughly 1.9% of the sample.

Whole blood was collected in K2EDTA tubes by collaborating institutions according to the institutions' own protocols. For TCRbeta analysis, collaborator samples were shipped as frozen whole blood, as isolated PBMCs, or as DNA extracted from either sample type. A note on this clone: This clone's antigen is unknown. No per-base quality is available; no much larger clone lies one base away.

The rearranged segments are TRBV11-2 and TRBJ2-3, with the identity of the D gene unclear. Material for sequencing was peripheral blood. The receptor's source is a woman aged 80 or over with acute or convalescent COVID-19. Here the CDR3 is given as CASSSANTQYF. The sequence in DNA is TGTGCCAGCAGCTCTGCTAATACGCAGTATTTT.